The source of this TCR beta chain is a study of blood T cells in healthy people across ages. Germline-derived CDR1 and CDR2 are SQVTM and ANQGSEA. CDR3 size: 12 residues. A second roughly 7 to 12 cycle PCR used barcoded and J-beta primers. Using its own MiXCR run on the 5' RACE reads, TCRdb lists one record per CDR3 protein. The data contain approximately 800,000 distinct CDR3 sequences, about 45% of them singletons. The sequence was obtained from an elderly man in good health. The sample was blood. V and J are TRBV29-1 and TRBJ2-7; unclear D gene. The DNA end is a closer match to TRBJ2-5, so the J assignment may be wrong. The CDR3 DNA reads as TGCAGCGTTGAATACGATCGGGAGACCCAGTACTTC. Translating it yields CSVEYDRETQYF.